Listed below are T cell receptor beta chains from one sample, sequenced in a study of blood T cell repertoires in COVID-19. Profiling relied on immunoSEQ multiplex PCR, and the TCRdb table lists in-frame clones only, not all of them. Of some 270,000 clones listed, around 89% are singletons. Input material: peripheral blood. All receptors come from an older woman with COVID-19, enrolled during active disease. CDR3s include the opening cysteine and the closing phenylalanine or tryptophan. D genes are given only for firm matches. Some rows mark clone size as missing; the rest say once, few, many or name a class of expanded clone.

abundance | d_gene | j_gene | v_gene | CDR3aa | CDR3nt
. | . | TRBJ2-4 | TRBV6-5 | CASSRGALAKNIQYF | TGTGCCAGCAGCAGGGGAGCCCTAGCCAAAAACATTCAGTACTTC
. | . | TRBJ1-4 | TRBV7-9 | CASSSGVLEKLFF | TGTGCCAGCAGCTCGGGGGTTTTGGAAAAACTGTTTTTT
. | . | TRBJ1-3 | TRBV4-1 | CASSPGITGNTIYF | TGCGCCAGCAGCCCAGGGATTACTGGAAACACCATATATTTT
. | TRBD1 | TRBJ1-2 | TRBV4-1 | CASSRSRDRKTLYGYTF | TGCGCCAGCAGCCGATCCCGGGACAGGAAGACCCTCTATGGCTACACCTTC
. | . | TRBJ1-6 | TRBV6-6 | CASSSDMIGSPLHF | TGTGCCAGCAGTTCGGACATGATAGGTTCACCCCTCCACTTT
. | . | TRBJ1-1 | TRBV5-1 | CASSFGETEAFF | TGCGCCAGCAGCTTCGGGGAAACTGAAGCTTTCTTT
few | TRBD1 | TRBJ2-1 | TRBV27 | CASSIGTGRFVGQFF | TGTGCCAGTTCCATCGGGACAGGGCGGTTTGTTGGGCAGTTCTTC
once | . | TRBJ2-2 | TRBV4-3 | CASSQDPRRGIGHTGELFF | TGCGCCAGCAGCCAAGATCCTCGGAGGGGTATCGGGCACACCGGGGAGCTGTTTTTT
. | TRBD1 | TRBJ2-3 | TRBV6-5 | CASSPTGDTQYF | TGTGCCAGCAGCCCGACAGGGGATACGCAGTATTTT
. | TRBD1 | TRBJ1-3 | TRBV4-3 | CASSQGQGEGNTIYF | TGCGCCAGCAGCCAGGGACAGGGCGAAGGAAACACCATATATTTT
. | . | TRBJ2-5 | TRBV9 | CASSVGDSYQETQYF | TGTGCCAGCAGCGTAGGGGACTCGTACCAAGAGACCCAGTACTTC
once | TRBD2 | TRBJ2-1 | TRBV5-1 | CASSLEGSGVNNEQFF | TGCGCCAGCAGCTTGGAGGGTAGCGGGGTTAACAATGAGCAGTTCTTC
. | . | TRBJ2-3 | TRBV4-3 | CASSQAWGHLRYF | TGCGCCAGCAGCCAGGCCTGGGGCCATTTACGGTATTTT
. | TRBD1 | TRBJ1-4 | TRBV5-1 | CASSLVTPGQGSEKLFF | TGCGCCAGCAGCTTGGTAACCCCGGGACAGGGTTCTGAAAAACTGTTTTTT
. | TRBD1 | TRBJ1-2 | TRBV7-2 | CASSPGTGARRGYTF | TGTGCCAGCAGCCCGGGAACAGGGGCGAGGCGTGGCTACACCTTC